The source of this T cell receptor beta chain is a study of T-cell reconstitution after alpha-beta-depleted transplantation in children. Study findings and constraints: Surviving thymic progenitors and recipient T cells were the source of high TCRbeta diversity at day 60 in some patients. Most T-cell counts and diversity one year after the transplant came from T cells that were newly produced. Several hundred expanded graft clones reportedly supplied alpha-beta T cells about two months after transplant.

Preparation of the TCRbeta library used unique molecular identifiers. One entry per CDR3 protein results from TCRdb running MiXCR on the PCR reads. The sample comprises about 500,000 distinct CDR3 sequences, around 10% of which are singletons, and approximately 15% rests with the top ten. This CDR3 has 14 residues. CDR1 is MDHEN, CDR2 SYDVKM, per germline. Trimming took 7 bases from V and 10 from J; bases not matched to a gene: 12. This clonotype has more than one count but fewer than ten. Its antigen remains unknown. The material sequenced was PBMCs, mostly from graft donor cells, taken 180 days after TCRalphabeta/CD19-depleted stem cell transplant. The receptor was derived from a female patient aged 2 to 10 who had a stem cell transplant for aplastic anemia, so the T cells may come from the graft donor. The rearrangement links TRBV28 to TRBJ2-1; the match to TRBD2 covers 8 bases. The CDR3 DNA reads as TGTGCCAGCACCGCGGGAGGCCACCGAGGAGAGCAGTTCTTC. It is translated as CASTAGGHRGEQFF. Filled out from reference TRBV28 and TRBJ2-1, the complete variable domain reads DVKVTQSSRYLVKRTGEKVFLECVQDMDHENMFWYRQDPGLGLRLIYFSYDVKMKEKGDIPEGYSVSREKKERFSLILESASTNQTSMYLCASTAGGHRGEQFFGPGTRLTVL.